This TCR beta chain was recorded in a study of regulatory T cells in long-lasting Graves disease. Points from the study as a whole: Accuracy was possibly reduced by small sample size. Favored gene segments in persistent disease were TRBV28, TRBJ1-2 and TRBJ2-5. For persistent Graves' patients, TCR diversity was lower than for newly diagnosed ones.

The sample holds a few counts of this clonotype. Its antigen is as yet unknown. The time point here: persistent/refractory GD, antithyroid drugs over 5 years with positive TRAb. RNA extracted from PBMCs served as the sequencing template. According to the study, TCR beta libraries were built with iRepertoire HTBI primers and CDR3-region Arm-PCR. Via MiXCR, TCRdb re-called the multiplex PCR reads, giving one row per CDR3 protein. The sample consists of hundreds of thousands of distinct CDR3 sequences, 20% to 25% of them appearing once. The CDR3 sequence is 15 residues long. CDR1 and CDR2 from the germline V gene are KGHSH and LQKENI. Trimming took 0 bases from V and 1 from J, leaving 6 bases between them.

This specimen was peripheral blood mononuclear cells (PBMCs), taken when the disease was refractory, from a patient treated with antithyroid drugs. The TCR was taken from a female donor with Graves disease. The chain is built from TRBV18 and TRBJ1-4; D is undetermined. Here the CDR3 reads CASSPPEGTNEKLFF. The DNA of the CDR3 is TGTGCCAGCTCACCACCGGAGGGAACTAATGAAAAACTGTTTTTT.